This T cell receptor (beta chain) was recorded in a study of TIL therapy for anti-PD-1-resistant metastatic lung cancer. The time point is: pre-treatment sample, taken before nivolumab and TIL therapy. The immunoSEQ assay was v3. Each library reached roughly 1.9 million read pairs, or roughly 5-6.5 million at deep level. The protocol was immunoSEQ multiplex PCR, while the TCRdb copy is restricted to in-frame clones and leaves out a portion. The table includes about 50,000 clones, 79% detected once. This clone appeared a single time. The source was blood, collected at baseline. This receptor was identified in a woman aged 30 to 85 with non-small cell lung cancer.

Written as DNA, the CDR3 is TGTGCCAGTAGTGGCGACCCCTTCTTAGGGGGAGGAGCAGATACGCAGTATTTT. This encodes CASSGDPFLGGGADTQYF. The gene calls are TRBV19 and TRBJ2-3; D tentatively reads TRBD1 or TRBD2 (6 bases each). CDR1 and CDR2 (germline): LNHDA, SQIVND (reference sequence). V dropped 5 bases and J dropped 4 bases, with 25 bases sitting between them. This CDR3 is built from 18 residues.